The 31 T cell receptor beta chains presented below share a single source sample, sequenced in a study of OX40 agonist ivuxolimab in advanced cancers. Profiling relied on immunoSEQ multiplex PCR, and the TCRdb table lists in-frame clones only, not all of them. This table holds tens of thousands of clones, roughly 90% found once. Sequencing was performed on CD4+ or CD8+ T cells sorted from blood, taken in a trial of the OX40 agonist ivuxolimab. These receptors were collected from an adult with an advanced solid tumor such as melanoma, head and neck, liver or kidney cancer.

The chain employs TRBV6-1 and TRBJ1-4; weak D call: TRBD1 (5 bases). The V and J ends lost 6 bases and 4 bases respectively, with 15 bases between them. This CDR3 is 15 amino acids long. Germline V gene lookup returns CDR1 MNHNS and CDR2 SASEGT. The CDR3 coding sequence is TGTGCCAGCAGCGCCAAACAGGTGATTAATGAAAAACTGTTTTTT. Protein product: CASSAKQVINEKLFF.

The genes are TRBV5-1 and TRBJ2-7; 8 bases line up with TRBD1. Germline V gene sequence: CDR1 SGHRS, CDR2 YFSETQ. The CDR3 loop spans 15 amino acids. The V and J ends lost 4 bases and 4 bases, in that order; junction bases with no gene match: 10. In nucleotides, the CDR3 is TGCGCCAGCAGCCTAGGGGGACAGGTCTTGTACGAGCAGTACTTC. Its protein is CASSLGGQVLYEQYF.

The chain links TRBV18 to TRBJ1-4; D possibly corresponds to TRBD1 (5 bases). This CDR3 comprises 16 residues. The germline gives CDR1 KGHSH, CDR2 LQKENI. Trimming cost V 1 base and J 7 bases, with 16 bases left between them. CDR3 nucleotide sequence: TGTGCCAGCTCACCACGTACGGGGGATGGGAGTGAAAAACTGTTTTTT. This translates into CASSPRTGDGSEKLFF.

The J gene is TRBJ1-3, the V gene TRBV7-6; TRBD1 might be the D (6 bases). The CDR3 runs 14 residues. V lost 5 bases to trimming and J lost 3 bases, with 11 bases between them. CDR1 is SGHVS, CDR2 FNYEAQ, per germline. In DNA form, the CDR3 reads TGTGCCAGCAGCGTACAGGGAATTGGAAACACCATATATTTT. This encodes CASSVQGIGNTIYF.

V and J are TRBV6-5 and TRBJ1-5; D uncertain. Trimming removed 8 bases from V and 2 bases from J, with 10 bases in between. CDR1 is MNHEY, CDR2 SVGAGI, per germline. This CDR3 spans 13 amino acids. The CDR3 DNA sequence: TGTGCCAGCTCTATCGACCGCAATCAGCCCCAGCATTTT. Translated, it gives CASSIDRNQPQHF.

J is TRBJ2-3 and V is TRBV5-1; D not certain. This CDR3 spans 16 amino acids. V was pared by 0 bases and J by 1 base, with 12 bases between. Germline CDR1 SGHRS, CDR2 YFSETQ. CDR3 residues: CASSLGGDMGTDTQYF. The DNA of the CDR3 is TGCGCCAGCAGCTTGGGTGGGGATATGGGCACAGATACGCAGTATTTT.

The chain uses TRBV28 and TRBJ2-2; 14 nucleotides line up with TRBD2. From germline, CDR1 is MDHEN and CDR2 SYDVKM. The length of the CDR3 is 18 residues. The V segment lost 7 bases and the J segment 4 bases; nucleotides outside the gene matches: 11. For the CDR3, the DNA is TGTGCCAGCAAACGGACTAGCGGGGGGCCTAAACGCACCGGGGAGCTGTTTTTT. Translated: CASKRTSGGPKRTGELFF.

Only one count was recorded for this clone. The CDR3 nucleotides are TGCGCCAGCAGCTTGCAGACAGGGCAAGAGACCCAGTACTTC. It yields the protein CASSLQTGQETQYF. The chain employs TRBV5-1 and TRBJ2-5; 7 bases map to TRBD1. Germline CDR1 reads SGHRS; CDR2 reads YFSETQ. After removal of 1 base from V and 2 bases from J, the junction contained 2 bases not matched to a gene. The CDR3 runs 14 residues.

The CDR3, as DNA: TGTGCCAGCAGCTCGGGACTAGCGGGTGGTTGGGATACGCAGTATTTT. This encodes CASSSGLAGGWDTQYF. The chain has TRBV9 and TRBJ2-3, with 12 nucleotides matching TRBD2. CDR3 length: 16 amino acids. V dropped 4 bases and J dropped 6; count of bases not matched to a gene: 9. Germline V gene sequence: CDR1 SGDLS, CDR2 YYNGEE.

This clone was recorded a few times. The V gene is TRBV28, the J gene TRBJ1-5, with TRBD1 identical over 9 bases. The CDR3 loop spans 14 amino acids. Trimming cost V 7 bases and J 3 bases; bases outside gene matches: 4. Germline CDR1 reads MDHEN; CDR2 reads SYDVKM. CDR3 protein: CASNGQGINQPQHF. CDR3 nucleotides: TGTGCCAGCAATGGACAGGGGATCAATCAGCCCCAGCATTTT. Using reference TRBV28 and TRBJ1-5 for the parts outside the CDR3, the full variable domain is DVKVTQSSRYLVKRTGEKVFLECVQDMDHENMFWYRQDPGLGLRLIYFSYDVKMKEKGDIPEGYSVSREKKERFSLILESASTNQTSMYLCASNGQGINQPQHFGDGTRLSIL.

The chain is built from TRBV2 and TRBJ2-7, with 8 bases identical to TRBD1. V gave up 2 bases and J gave up 5 bases; unmatched junction bases: 8. CDR3 length equals 15 residues. Germline CDR1 reads SNHLY; CDR2 reads FYNNEI. CDR3: CASSENQGAQDEQYF. In DNA, the CDR3 is TGTGCCAGCAGTGAAAACCAGGGGGCGCAGGACGAGCAGTACTTC.

The chain uses TRBV6-1 and TRBJ2-1; D call uncertain. The CDR3 is 11 residues long. CDR1 and CDR2 (germline): MNHNS, SASEGT. V lost 2 bases to trimming and J lost 7 bases, with 3 bases between them. The CDR3 region is CASSEFNEQFF. The CDR3 DNA follows: TGTGCCAGCAGTGAATTTAATGAGCAGTTCTTC.

The chain links TRBV6-5 to TRBJ1-2, with D possibly matching TRBD1 (6 bases). The CDR3 totals 15 residues. Germline V gives CDR1 MNHEY, CDR2 SVGAGI. Trimming took off 8 bases at V and 4 bases at J, with 20 bases between the two ends. The CDR3 is CASQPRQALGYGYTF. Written as DNA, the CDR3 is TGTGCCAGCCAACCAAGACAGGCCTTAGGCTATGGCTACACCTTC.

The J gene is TRBJ2-5, the V gene TRBV7-9; 7 bases line up with TRBD1. V dropped 1 base and J dropped 2; count of bases not matched to a gene: 10. The CDR3 spans 17 residues. CDR1 SEHNR and CDR2 FQNEAQ come from the germline V gene (reference sequence). CDR3 in amino acids: CASSLGLGSRGQETQYF. The CDR3 DNA sequence: TGTGCCAGCAGCTTAGGCCTAGGTAGCAGGGGGCAAGAGACCCAGTACTTC. Variable domain in full (rest from reference TRBV7-9 and TRBJ2-5): DTGVSQNPRHKITKRGQNVTFRCDPISEHNRLYWYRQTLGQGPEFLTYFQNEAQLEKSRLLSDRFSAERPKGSFSTLEIQRTEQGDSAMYLCASSLGLGSRGQETQYFGPGTRLLVL.

This chain uses TRBV7-3 with TRBJ1-2; TRBD1 matches 8 bases. The germline gives CDR1 SGHTA, CDR2 FQGTGA. This CDR3 region has 13 residues. Trimming cost V 5 bases and J 6 bases; bases outside gene matches: 5. CDR3 nucleotides: TGTGCCAGCAGCGGCTCGACAGGGGATGGCTACACCTTC. Protein product: CASSGSTGDGYTF.

V is TRBV5-1 and J is TRBJ2-5; 8 nucleotides match TRBD1. Germline CDR1 is SGHRS and CDR2 is YFSETQ. V lost 4 bases to trimming and J lost 3 bases; unmatched junction nucleotides: 2. CDR3 length equals 13 residues. As DNA, the CDR3 is TGCGCCAGCAGCCAGACAGGGGAAGAGACCCAGTACTTC. The encoded protein is CASSQTGEETQYF.

The chain recombines TRBV19 with TRBJ1-1, with D perhaps matching TRBD1 (5 bases). Germline V lookup: CDR1 LNHDA, CDR2 SQIVND (reference sequence). The CDR3 contains 14 residues. V lost 8 bases, J lost 0 bases, and 13 bases lay in between. CDR3 nucleotides: TGTGCCAGTGGGAGAGGGGAGATGAACACTGAAGCTTTCTTT. It encodes CASGRGEMNTEAFF.

The V call is TRBV6-1, the J call TRBJ2-3; the D gene is possibly TRBD1 (5 bases). The V and J ends lost 6 bases and 6 bases respectively, with 13 bases between them. The germline V gene encodes CDR1 MNHNS and CDR2 SASEGT. The CDR3 length is 13 residues. CDR3 sequence: CASSLWGYDTQYF. CDR3 bases: TGTGCCAGCAGCCTCTGGGGCTACGATACGCAGTATTTT.

The rearrangement links TRBV5-1 to TRBJ1-6; 7 bases are shared with TRBD1. Germline values: CDR1 SGHRS, CDR2 YFSETQ. Unmatched junction bases numbered 6, after V lost 3 bases and J lost 9 bases. The CDR3 is 14 amino acids. CDR3 region: CASSSQGSGSPLHF. CDR3 nucleotides: TGCGCCAGCAGCTCACAGGGGAGCGGTTCACCCCTCCACTTT.

This clone is a singleton in its sample. V usage is TRBV11-2 and J usage is TRBJ2-7, with 13 nucleotides matching TRBD2. The ends lost 1 base at V and 2 bases at J; junction bases unmatched: 2. The germline V gene has CDR1 SGHAT and CDR2 FQNNGV. CDR3 length: 16 residues. CDR3 nucleotides: TGTGCCAGCAGCTTAGGACTAGCGGGAGGCGCCTACGAGCAGTACTTC. This sequence encodes CASSLGLAGGAYEQYF.

The gene calls are TRBV7-2 and TRBJ2-5; 7 bases are a match to TRBD2. The germline CDR1 and CDR2 sequences are SGHTA and FQGNSA. The CDR3 is 16 residues long. V lost 0 bases to trimming and J lost 2 bases; unmatched junction nucleotides: 6. CDR3: CASSLASGRGQETQYF. CDR3 DNA sequence: TGTGCCAGCAGCTTAGCAAGCGGGCGGGGGCAAGAGACCCAGTACTTC.

The rearrangement joins TRBV9 to TRBJ1-1; 11 bases are a match to TRBD1. There are 15 residues in the CDR3. Per germline, CDR1 SGDLS and CDR2 YYNGEE. The ends lost 4 bases at V and 10 bases at J; junction bases unmatched: 12. Here the CDR3 reads CASSTPRGGTGGAFF. For the CDR3, the DNA is TGTGCCAGCAGCACCCCAAGGGGGGGGACAGGGGGAGCTTTCTTT.

The chain employs TRBV18 and TRBJ2-1, with D uncertain. Trimming left V 4 bases short and J 0 bases short, with 10 bases between. The CDR3 runs 15 residues. Germline CDR1 and CDR2: KGHSH and LQKENI. DNA of the CDR3: TGTGCCAGCTCACGCCAGACATCCTCCTACAATGAGCAGTTCTTC. Its translation: CASSRQTSSYNEQFF.

The chain combines TRBV28 with TRBJ1-6; 7 bases map to TRBD1. V trimming: 3 bases; J trimming: 10 bases; junction bases outside the gene matches: 9. The CDR3 totals 15 residues. CDR1 MDHEN and CDR2 SYDVKM come from the germline V gene. CDR3: CASSLGRGLVSPLHF. CDR3 coding DNA: TGTGCCAGCAGTTTGGGCAGGGGGTTGGTATCACCCCTCCACTTT.

The table lists this clone with a count of one. V usage is TRBV7-9 and J usage is TRBJ2-1; 11 bases map to TRBD2. Germline V gives CDR1 SEHNR, CDR2 FQNEAQ (reference sequence). CDR3 size: 15 residues. Trimming at V came to 5 bases and at J to 2 bases, leaving 2 bases not matched to a gene. The CDR3 here is CASSQLAGAYNEQFF. The CDR3 bases are TGTGCCAGCAGCCAACTAGCGGGGGCCTACAATGAGCAGTTCTTC.

The CDR3 sequence is CASSTRDPTVVNTQYF. The CDR3 nucleotides are TGTGCCAGCAGCACTCGGGACCCGACCGTGGTTAATACGCAGTATTTT. The J gene is TRBJ2-3, the V gene TRBV5-6, with D perhaps matching TRBD1 or TRBD2 (5 bases each). This CDR3 contains 16 residues. The V gene lost 4 bases and the J gene lost 7 bases, with 22 bases spanning the gap. Looked up from germline, CDR1 is SGHDT and CDR2 is YYEEEE.

The rearrangement joins TRBV7-9 to TRBJ2-5; 12 nucleotides line up with TRBD1. Unmatched junction bases numbered 19, after V lost 7 bases and J lost 13 bases. Germline V gene sequence: CDR1 SEHNR, CDR2 FQNEAQ (reference sequence). This CDR3 has 16 amino acids. The CDR3 is CASTSSGTGGPGGPYF. The CDR3 coding sequence is TGTGCCAGCACGTCCTCCGGGACAGGGGGCCCAGGGGGTCCGTACTTC.

J is TRBJ2-5 and V is TRBV28; 10 bases align to TRBD2. V gave up 4 bases and J gave up 0 bases; unmatched junction bases: 17. CDR3 length equals 20 residues. Per germline, CDR1 MDHEN and CDR2 SYDVKM. The DNA for the CDR3 is TGTGCCAGCAGTTCCGACAGGGGAAGGGTAGCGGGAGGATACCAAGAGACCCAGTACTTC. Protein: CASSSDRGRVAGGYQETQYF.

This clone was detected only a few times. The chain couples TRBV9 to TRBJ2-2; D is possibly TRBD2 (6 bases). Germline assignment: CDR1 SGDLS and CDR2 YYNGEE. CDR3 length: 13 amino acids. V was shortened by 4 bases and J by 4 bases, with 8 bases between the two germline ends. Here the CDR3 DNA reads TGTGCCAGCAGCCCGACTAGCACCGGGGAGCTGTTTTTT. This gives the protein CASSPTSTGELFF.

J is TRBJ2-5 and V is TRBV18, with 9 nucleotides matching TRBD1. The last part of the DNA fits TRBJ2-7 better; the J call may be wrong. Germline CDR1 is KGHSH and CDR2 is LQKENI. This CDR3 spans 15 amino acids. In DNA form, the CDR3 reads TGTGCCAGCTCCCCAGGACAGGGGAGTGGTAACGAGCAGTACTTC. Translated: CASSPGQGSGNEQYF.

This clone was detected only a few times. V and J are TRBV7-3 and TRBJ1-2, with D possibly being TRBD1 (5 bases). The CDR3 is 12 residues long. Deletions cut 7 bases from V and 6 bases from J, with 12 bases between. The germline gives CDR1 SGHTA, CDR2 FQGTGA. DNA of the CDR3: TGTGCCAGCACAACTCCGGGACATGGCTACACCTTC. Translating it yields CASTTPGHGYTF. Full variable domain (rest looked up from reference TRBV7-3 and TRBJ1-2): GAGVSQTPSNKVTEKGKYVELRCDPISGHTALYWYRQSLGQGPEFLIYFQGTGAADDSGLPNDRFFAVRPEGSVSTLKIQRTERGDSAVYLCASTTPGHGYTFGSGTRLTVV.